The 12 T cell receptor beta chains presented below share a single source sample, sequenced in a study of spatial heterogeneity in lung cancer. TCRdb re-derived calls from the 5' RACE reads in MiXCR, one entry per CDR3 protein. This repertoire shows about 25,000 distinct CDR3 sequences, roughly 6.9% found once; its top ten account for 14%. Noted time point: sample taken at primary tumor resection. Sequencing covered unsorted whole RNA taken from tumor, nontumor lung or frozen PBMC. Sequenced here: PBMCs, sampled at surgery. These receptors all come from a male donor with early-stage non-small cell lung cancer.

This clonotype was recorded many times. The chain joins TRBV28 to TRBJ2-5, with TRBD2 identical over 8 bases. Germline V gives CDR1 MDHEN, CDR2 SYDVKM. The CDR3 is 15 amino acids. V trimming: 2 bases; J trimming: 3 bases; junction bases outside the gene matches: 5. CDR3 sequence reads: CASSLSGGAKETQYF. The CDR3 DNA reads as TGTGCCAGCAGTTTAAGCGGGGGTGCCAAAGAGACCCAGTACTTC.

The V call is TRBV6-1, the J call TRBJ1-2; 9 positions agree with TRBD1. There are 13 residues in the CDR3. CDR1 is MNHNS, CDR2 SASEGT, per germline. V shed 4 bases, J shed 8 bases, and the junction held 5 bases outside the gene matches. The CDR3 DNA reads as TGTGCCAGCAGTGCCTGGACAGGGGACGGCTACACCTTC. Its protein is CASSAWTGDGYTF.

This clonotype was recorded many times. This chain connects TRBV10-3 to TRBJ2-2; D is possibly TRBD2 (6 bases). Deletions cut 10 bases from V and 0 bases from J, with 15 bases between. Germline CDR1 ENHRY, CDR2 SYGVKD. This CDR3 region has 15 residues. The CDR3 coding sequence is TGTGCCAGCCAGGCGGGGAACTCGAACACCGGGGAGCTGTTTTTT. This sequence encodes CASQAGNSNTGELFF.

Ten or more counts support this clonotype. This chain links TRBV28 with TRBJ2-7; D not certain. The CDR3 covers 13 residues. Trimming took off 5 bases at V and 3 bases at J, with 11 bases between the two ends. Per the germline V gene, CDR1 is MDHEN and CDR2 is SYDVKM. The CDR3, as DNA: TGTGCCAGCAGTGTCGGACCGGTCTACGAGCAGTACGTC. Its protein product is CASSVGPVYEQYV.

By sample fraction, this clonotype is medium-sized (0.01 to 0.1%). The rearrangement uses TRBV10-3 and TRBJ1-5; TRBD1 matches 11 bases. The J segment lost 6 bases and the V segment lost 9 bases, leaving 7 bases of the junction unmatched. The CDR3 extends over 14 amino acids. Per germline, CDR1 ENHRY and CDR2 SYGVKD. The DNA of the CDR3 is TGTGCCATTGGACAGGGGGCGGGAGGTCAGCCCCAGCATTTT. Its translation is CAIGQGAGGQPQHF.

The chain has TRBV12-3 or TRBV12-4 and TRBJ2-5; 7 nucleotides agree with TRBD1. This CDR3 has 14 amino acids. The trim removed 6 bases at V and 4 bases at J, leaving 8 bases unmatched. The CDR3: CASSLTGVRETQYF. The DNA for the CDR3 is TGTGCCAGCAGCCTAACAGGGGTTCGAGAGACCCAGTACTTC.

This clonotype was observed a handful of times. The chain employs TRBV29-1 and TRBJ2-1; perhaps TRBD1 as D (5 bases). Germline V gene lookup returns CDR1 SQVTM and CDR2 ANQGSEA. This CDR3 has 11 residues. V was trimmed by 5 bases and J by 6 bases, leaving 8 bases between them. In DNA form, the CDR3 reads TGCAGCGTTAGGGGTCTCAATGAGCAGTTCTTC. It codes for CSVRGLNEQFF.

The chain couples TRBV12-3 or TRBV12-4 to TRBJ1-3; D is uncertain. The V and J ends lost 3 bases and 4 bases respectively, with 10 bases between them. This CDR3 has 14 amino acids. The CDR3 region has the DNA TGTGCCAGCAGTTTTAGTCACGCCGGAAACACCATATATTTT. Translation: CASSFSHAGNTIYF.

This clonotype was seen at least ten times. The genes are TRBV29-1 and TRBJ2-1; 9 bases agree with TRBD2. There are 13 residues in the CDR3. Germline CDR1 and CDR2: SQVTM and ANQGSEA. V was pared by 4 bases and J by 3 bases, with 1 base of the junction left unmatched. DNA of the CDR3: TGCAGCGTTGGACTAGCGGACTACAATGAGCAGTTCTTC. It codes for CSVGLADYNEQFF.

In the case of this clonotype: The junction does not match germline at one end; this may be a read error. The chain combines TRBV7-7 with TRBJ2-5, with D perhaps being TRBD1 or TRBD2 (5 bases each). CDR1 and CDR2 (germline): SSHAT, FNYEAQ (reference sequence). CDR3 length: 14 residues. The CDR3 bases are TGTGCTAGCAGTCCTTCGGGGCGGTCGGAGACCCAGTACTTC. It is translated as CASSPSGRSETQYF.

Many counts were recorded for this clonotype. In DNA, the CDR3 is TGCAGTGCTAGAAACAGGGGTGTGAACACTGAAGCTTTCTTT. Translating it yields CSARNRGVNTEAFF. The chain carries TRBV20-1 and TRBJ1-1, with 7 bases matching TRBD1. Trimming at V came to 2 bases and at J to 0 bases, leaving 3 bases not matched to a gene. Germline CDR1 is DFQATT and CDR2 is SNEGSKA (reference sequence). The CDR3 spans 14 residues.

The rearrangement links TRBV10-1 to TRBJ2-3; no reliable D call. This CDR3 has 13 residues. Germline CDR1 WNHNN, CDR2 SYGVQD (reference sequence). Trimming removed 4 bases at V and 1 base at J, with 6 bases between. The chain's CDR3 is CASSVGRTDTQYF. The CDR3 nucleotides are TGCGCCAGCAGTGTTGGTCGCACAGATACGCAGTATTTT.